The clone carrying this T cell receptor beta chain was seen a handful of times. This entry belongs to a study of blood T cell repertoires in COVID-19. There are 14 residues in the CDR3. Deletions cut 1 base from V and 4 bases from J, with 10 bases between. CDR1 is SGHTA and CDR2 is FQGNSA in the germline V gene. Authors' analysis steps: Reference gene primer amplification gave estimated nucleated cell counts. Here immunoSEQ multiplex PCR was the method, and the copy in TCRdb shows in-frame clones only, minus some. From that table come the V and J calls and clone size; the DNA was used to work out D and trimming. The sample shows 400,000 or so clones, approximately 90% of them seen only once.

The receptor was derived from a woman aged 40 to 50 with COVID-19, enrolled during active disease. The rearrangement uses TRBV7-2 and TRBJ1-2; D is perhaps TRBD1 (5 bases). The sequenced sample was peripheral blood. The DNA for the CDR3 is TGTGCCAGCAGCTTAGAGCGACAGCTCTATGGCTACACCTTC. Translating gives CASSLERQLYGYTF.